This TCR beta chain originates from a study of STAT3 mutations in large granular lymphocyte leukemia. Study-wide background: Roughly half the longitudinally sequenced T-LGLL patients had canonical STAT3 mutations. Roughly two fifths of treated T-LGLL patients showed hematologic response to immunosuppression.

About this clone: Its cognate antigen is unknown.

Study observations and caveats: All newly emerging clones after therapy were STAT3 wild type. At least one immunodominant TCR beta clonotype appeared in every T-cell large granular lymphocyte leukemia patient.

TCRbeta libraries averaged around 37,000 productive templates per sample. Method: immunoSEQ multiplex PCR; TCRdb's copy keeps in-frame clones and lacks some. This sample has 9,000 to 15,000 clones, with around 76% found just once. V lost 2 bases, J lost 5 bases, and 3 bases lay in between. This CDR3 is built from 11 residues. Germline lookup yields CDR1 KGHSH and CDR2 LQKENI. The source is a man in his 60s with T-cell large granular lymphocyte leukemia. Some clones in this sample may be carry-over from other donors' samples. The chain couples TRBV18 to TRBJ2-5, with D unclear. The sequenced sample was peripheral blood mononuclear cells. This CDR3 is CASSPEETQYF. The CDR3, as DNA: TGTGCCAGCTCACCAGAGGAGACCCAGTACTTC.